These T cell receptor beta chains were read from a single sample in a study of T cell repertoires in cytomegalovirus infection. Their antigen targets remain unknown. TCRdb reprocessed the reads with MiXCR, giving one entry per CDR3 protein. This repertoire shows approximately 350,000 distinct CDR3 sequences, approximately 35% found once; its top ten account for 13%. The input for sequencing was cultured PBMCs, taken from culture after CMV antigen stimulation. These receptors were collected from a human donor in good health (CMV status not recorded). Some clones in this sample may be carry-over from other donors' samples. Both conserved end residues are part of each CDR3. The D gene is left open where the match is weak.

V gene	D gene	J gene	CDR3 protein
TRBV6-6	.	TRBJ2-2	CASSWLSTGELFF
TRBV7-4	.	TRBJ1-5	CASSSSGGISNQPQHF
TRBV27	.	TRBJ2-7	CASSFRDGSEQYF
TRBV7-2	.	TRBJ2-3	CASSLRGSTDTQYF
TRBV7-2	TRBD2	TRBJ2-5	CASSLGGTSGRETQYF
TRBV27	TRBD2	TRBJ2-1	CASSQTSGRYYNEQFF
TRBV7-2	.	TRBJ2-1	CASSLDVGQAIWF
TRBV6-2/TRBV6-3	.	TRBJ1-1	CASTRAGRMNTEAFF
TRBV7-2	.	TRBJ2-5	CASSSWETQYF
TRBV19	.	TRBJ1-1	CASSAGGGRNTEAFF
TRBV4-1	.	TRBJ1-1	CASSQEAVGGTEAFF
TRBV15	.	TRBJ1-3	CATSRQTVSGNTIYF
TRBV24-1	TRBD1	TRBJ2-2	CATTGTGITGELFF
TRBV7-9	.	TRBJ2-7	CASSLYGWKERANYEQYF
TRBV6-1	TRBD1	TRBJ2-1	CASMRQGAYEQFF
TRBV6-2/TRBV6-3	TRBD2	TRBJ2-1	CASSLRLGGTLYNEQFF
TRBV2	TRBD1	TRBJ1-5	CASRRDSLSNQPQHF
TRBV7-2	TRBD2	TRBJ2-5	CASSQNGLAGGKETQYF
TRBV29-1	.	TRBJ2-7	CSVVSGVSEQYF
TRBV6-6	.	TRBJ2-7	CASSYSAEGSYEQYF
TRBV7-2	.	TRBJ2-1	CASSPRRDHNEQFF
TRBV27	.	TRBJ1-1	CASSLFGGRGYGNTEAFF
TRBV28	.	TRBJ2-5	CASSLPGETQYF
TRBV7-9	.	TRBJ1-2	CASSSSGVYGYTF
TRBV7-9	.	TRBJ1-5	CASSTDSSNQPQHF
TRBV4-3	.	TRBJ1-5	CASSQDLARIGPDQHF
TRBV7-9	.	TRBJ1-1	CASSLDAGRGGTEAFF
TRBV15	.	TRBJ2-7	CATSRDYGGYEQYF